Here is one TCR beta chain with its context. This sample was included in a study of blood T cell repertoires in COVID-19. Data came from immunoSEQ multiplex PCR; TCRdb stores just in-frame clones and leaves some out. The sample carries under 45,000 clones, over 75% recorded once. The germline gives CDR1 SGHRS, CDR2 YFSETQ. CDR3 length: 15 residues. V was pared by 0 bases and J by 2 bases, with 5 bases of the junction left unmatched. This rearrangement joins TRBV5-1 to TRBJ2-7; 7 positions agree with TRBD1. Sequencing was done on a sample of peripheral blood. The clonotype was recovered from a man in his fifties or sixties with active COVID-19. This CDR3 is CASSLATGPPYEQYF. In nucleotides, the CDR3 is TGCGCCAGCAGCTTGGCGACAGGGCCCCCCTACGAGCAGTACTTC. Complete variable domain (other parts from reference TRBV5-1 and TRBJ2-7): KAGVTQTPRYLIKTRGQQVTLSCSPISGHRSVSWYQQTPGQGLQFLFEYFSETQRNKGNFPGRFSGRQFSNSRSEMNVSTLELGDSALYLCASSLATGPPYEQYFGPGTRLTVT.